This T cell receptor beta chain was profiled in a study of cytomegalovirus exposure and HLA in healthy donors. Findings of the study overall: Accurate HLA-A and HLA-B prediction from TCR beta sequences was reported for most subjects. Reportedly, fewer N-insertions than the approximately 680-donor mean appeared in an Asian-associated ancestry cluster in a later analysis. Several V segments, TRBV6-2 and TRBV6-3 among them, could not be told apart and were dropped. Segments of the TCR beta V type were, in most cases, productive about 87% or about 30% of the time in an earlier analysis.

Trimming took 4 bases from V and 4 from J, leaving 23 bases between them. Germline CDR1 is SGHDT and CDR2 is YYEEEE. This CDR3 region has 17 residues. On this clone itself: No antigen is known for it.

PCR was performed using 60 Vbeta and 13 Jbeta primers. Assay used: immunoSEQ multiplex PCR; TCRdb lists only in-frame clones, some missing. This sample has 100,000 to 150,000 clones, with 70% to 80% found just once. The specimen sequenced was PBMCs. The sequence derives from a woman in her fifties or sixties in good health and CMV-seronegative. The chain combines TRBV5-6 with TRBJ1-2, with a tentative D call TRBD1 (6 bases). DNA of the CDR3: TGTGCCAGCAGCCCCTATGACAGGCTGTACGGGCGCTATGGCTACACCTTC. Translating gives CASSPYDRLYGRYGYTF.